One sample yielded the 23 T cell receptor beta chains listed below, sequenced in a study of blood T cell repertoires in COVID-19. Some clones are missing from TCRdb's copy, which holds only in-frame ones; the method was immunoSEQ multiplex PCR. The top ten hold roughly 3% of the sample, which has 270,000 or so clones, about 89% seen once. The specimen was PBMCs or T cells enriched from blood (not recorded which). The origin of the receptors is a woman younger than 30 who had recovered from COVID-19.

This clone has a single count. V and J are TRBV29-1 and TRBJ1-4; TRBD1 matches at 8 bases. The V segment lost 3 bases and the J segment 8 bases; nucleotides outside the gene matches: 5. Germline-derived CDR1 and CDR2 are SQVTM and ANQGSEA. This CDR3 is 13 amino acids long. CDR3 region: CSVEKGTGEKLFF. DNA of the CDR3: TGCAGCGTTGAGAAGGGGACAGGCGAAAAACTGTTTTTT.

The chain carries TRBV10-3 and TRBJ2-3; 9 bases fit TRBD2. Germline loops: CDR1 ENHRY, CDR2 SYGVKD. Trimming cost V 7 bases and J 0 bases; bases outside gene matches: 5. The CDR3 contains 15 residues. CDR3 region: CAITPRGGSTDTQYF. In nucleotides, the CDR3 is TGTGCCATCACTCCGCGGGGGGGAAGCACAGATACGCAGTATTTT.

Concerning this clone itself: A junction end diverges from the germline sequence, so it may reflect a read error. This chain uses TRBV2 with TRBJ1-6; 8 bases map to TRBD1. This CDR3 is 14 amino acids long. Germline assignment: CDR1 SNHLY and CDR2 FYNNEI. CDR3 loop: CASKADRGNSPLHF. CDR3 coding DNA: TGTGCCAGCAAGGCAGACAGGGGAAATTCGCCCCTCCACTTT.

The chain has TRBV4-1 and TRBJ2-5; tentative D call: TRBD1 (5 bases). The CDR3 runs 15 residues. V shed 2 bases and J shed 3 bases, with 13 bases lying between them. Germline CDR1 is MGHRA and CDR2 is YSYEKL. The CDR3 DNA reads as TGCGCCAGCAGCCAAAAACAGGAAGGGAAAGAGACCCAGTACTTC. It is translated as CASSQKQEGKETQYF.

V is TRBV10-3 and J is TRBJ2-1, with 9 bases that match TRBD2. The CDR3 runs 17 residues. V lost 6 bases to trimming and J lost 8 bases; unmatched junction nucleotides: 17. Germline CDR1 and CDR2: ENHRY and SYGVKD. The CDR3 is CAISPTQIAGEEDEQFF. The DNA of the CDR3 is TGTGCCATCAGCCCTACCCAAATAGCGGGAGAGGAGGATGAGCAGTTCTTC.

The CDR3 DNA reads TGTGCCAGCAGTCGGGGAGGGACTGCCGGCCAGTACTTC. Translated: CASSRGGTAGQYF. This sequence joins TRBV6-5 and TRBJ2-7; 7 positions match TRBD2. The V segment lost 5 bases and the J segment 10 bases; nucleotides outside the gene matches: 11. There are 13 residues in the CDR3. Looked up from germline, CDR1 is MNHEY and CDR2 is SVGAGI.

In this sample, this clone turned up once. V gene TRBV12-3 or TRBV12-4 combines with J gene TRBJ1-1; no definite D call. The CDR3 length is 13 residues. The V gene lost 7 bases and the J gene lost 7 bases, with 16 bases spanning the gap. This CDR3 is CASTPTQTHEAFF. The CDR3 DNA sequence: TGTGCCAGCACCCCAACACAAACCCATGAAGCTTTCTTT.

Remarks on this clone: Compared with germline, one end of the junction differs, possibly owing to a read error. This same CDR3 is encoded by further DNA sequences in the sample. V and J are TRBV11-1 and TRBJ2-6; maybe TRBD2 (6 bases). Germline V CDR1 and CDR2: SGHAT, FQDESV (reference sequence). The CDR3 runs 16 residues. The CDR3 region is CASSLRGTPGANVLTF. As DNA, the CDR3 is TGTGCCAGCAGCTTACGGGGGACCCCCGGGGCCAACGTCTTGACTTTC. The entire variable domain, with the rest obtained from reference TRBV11-1 and TRBJ2-6, is as follows: EAEVAQSPRYKITEKSQAVAFWCDPISGHATLYWYRQILGQGPELLVQFQDESVVDDSQLPKDRFSAERLKGVDSTLKIQPAELGDSAMYLCASSLRGTPGANVLTFGAGSRLTVL.

The J gene is TRBJ1-1, the V gene TRBV2, with D tentatively TRBD1 (6 bases). The CDR3 sequence is 14 residues long. The germline gives CDR1 SNHLY, CDR2 FYNNEI. V lost 11 bases and J lost 1, with 17 bases in between. This CDR3 reads CARSRGGQNTEAFF. The CDR3 coding sequence is TGTGCCCGATCGAGAGGGGGTCAGAACACTGAAGCTTTCTTT.

The V call is TRBV4-3, the J call TRBJ2-2; D unresolved. The CDR3 extends over 18 amino acids. Trimming pared 0 bases from V and 1 base from J, leaving 15 bases between. Germline CDR1 is LGHNA and CDR2 is YSLEER. The CDR3 DNA sequence: TGCGCCAGCAGCCAAGATTCACGGTTTTCATGGAACACCGGGGAGCTGTTTTTT. It is translated as CASSQDSRFSWNTGELFF.

J is TRBJ2-5 and V is TRBV10-3, with 8 bases identical to TRBD2. CDR1 ENHRY and CDR2 SYGVKD come from the germline V gene. After removal of 4 bases from V and 5 bases from J, the junction contained 6 bases not matched to a gene. The length of the CDR3 is 14 residues. Written as DNA, the CDR3 is TGTGCCATCAGTGTTAGCGGGGACGAGGAGACCCAGTACTTC. It specifies CAISVSGDEETQYF.

The chain carries TRBV2 and TRBJ2-7; 11 bases map to TRBD2. Germline V gene sequence: CDR1 SNHLY, CDR2 FYNNEI. The CDR3 extends over 15 amino acids. V lost 8 bases and J lost 0; bases outside the gene matches: 6. The CDR3 sequence: CASSSTSGDSYEQYF. The CDR3 nucleotides read TGTGCCAGCTCCTCGACTAGCGGGGACTCCTACGAGCAGTACTTC.

The chain carries TRBV27 and TRBJ1-2, with TRBD1 matching 7 bases. The CDR3 contains 14 residues. The V and J ends lost 0 bases and 10 bases, in that order; junction bases with no gene match: 8. Germline loops: CDR1 MNHEY, CDR2 SMNVEV (reference sequence). CDR3 coding DNA: TGTGCCAGCAGTTTATCGAAGGGACAGTCCGACTACACCTTC. As protein: CASSLSKGQSDYTF.

The gene calls are TRBV24-1 and TRBJ2-3, with a possible D match to TRBD1 (5 bases). The V gene's germline CDR1 is KGHDR and CDR2 SFDVKD. This CDR3 spans 12 amino acids. V was trimmed by 7 bases and J by 8 bases, leaving 12 bases between them. As DNA, the CDR3 is TGTGCCACCAGCCTGACAGCCGGTACGCAGTATTTT. The encoded protein is CATSLTAGTQYF.

V usage is TRBV15 and J usage is TRBJ2-2; D is possibly TRBD2 (5 bases). This CDR3 is built from 14 residues. The germline V and J ends were trimmed by 5 bases and 5 bases, with 12 bases remaining between them. From germline, CDR1 is LNHNV and CDR2 YYDKDF (reference sequence). DNA for the CDR3: TGTGCCACCAGCGGACGCAGGAGGACCGGGGAGCTGTTTTTT. Amino acid sequence: CATSGRRRTGELFF.

This chain links TRBV3-1 (or the pseudogene TRBV3-2) with TRBJ2-7, with D possibly being TRBD2 (5 bases). Per the germline V gene, CDR1 is LGHDT and CDR2 is YNNKEL (reference sequence). V lost 1 base to trimming and J lost 3 bases, with 10 bases between them. This CDR3 comprises 14 residues. CDR3: CASSQAPAGYEQYF. In DNA form, the CDR3 reads TGTGCCAGCAGCCAAGCCCCTGCGGGCTACGAGCAGTACTTC.

This sequence joins TRBV28 and TRBJ1-2; the match to TRBD1 covers 7 bases. The CDR3 spans 14 residues. Germline lookup yields CDR1 MDHEN and CDR2 SYDVKM. V dropped 6 bases and J dropped 2; count of bases not matched to a gene: 6. In nucleotides, the CDR3 is TGTGCCAGCAGGTCAGGGGGTTTGAACTATGGCTACACCTTC. The encoded protein is CASRSGGLNYGYTF.

The gene calls are TRBV2 and TRBJ2-7; 11 bases map to TRBD1. The CDR3 is 16 amino acids. Germline loops: CDR1 SNHLY, CDR2 FYNNEI. J gave up 4 bases and V 4 bases, and 9 bases lay outside the gene matches. CDR3 sequence reads: CASSGPRDRGKYEQYF. CDR3 DNA sequence: TGTGCCAGCAGTGGCCCTAGGGACAGGGGGAAATACGAGCAGTACTTC. Drawing the rest from reference TRBV2 and TRBJ2-7, the complete variable domain is EPEVTQTPSHQVTQMGQEVILRCVPISNHLYFYWYRQILGQKVEFLVSFYNNEISEKSEIFDDQFSVERPDGSNFTLKIRSTKLEDSAMYFCASSGPRDRGKYEQYFGPGTRLTVT.

This chain links TRBV18 with TRBJ1-2; D is possibly TRBD1 (6 bases). V was cut by 5 bases and J by 8 bases, with 18 bases left in between. Germline CDR1 is KGHSH and CDR2 is LQKENI. The CDR3 consists of 14 residues. CDR3 coding DNA: TGTGCCAGCTCAGCCGACACAGGGAGAACCGGCTACACCTTC. Translating gives CASSADTGRTGYTF.

The chain joins TRBV30 to TRBJ1-1, with a weak D call TRBD1 (6 bases). CDR1 is GTSNPN, CDR2 SVGIG, per germline (reference sequence). V shed 3 bases and J shed 4 bases, with 9 bases lying between them. The CDR3 has 12 amino acids. The CDR3 coding sequence is TGTGCCTGGAGCCAGGGGCCCACTGAAGCTTTCTTT. It codes for CAWSQGPTEAFF.

This clone came up once. The chain employs TRBV7-8 and TRBJ1-2; TRBD1 aligns across 10 bases. V shed 5 bases, J shed 3 bases, and the junction held 6 bases outside the gene matches. The germline V gene encodes CDR1 SGHVS and CDR2 FQNEAQ. CDR3 size: 15 residues. The CDR3 region is CASSPRQGAYYGYTF. CDR3 DNA: TGTGCCAGCAGCCCAAGACAGGGGGCGTACTATGGCTACACCTTC.

Ten or more counts support this clone. The V gene is TRBV9, the J gene TRBJ2-3, with a possible D match to TRBD1 (6 bases). Trimming took 4 bases from V and 5 from J, leaving 17 bases between them. The germline V gene encodes CDR1 SGDLS and CDR2 YYNGEE. The CDR3 runs 15 residues. CDR3 sequence reads: CASSYTGTQGDTQYF. The CDR3 nucleotides are TGTGCCAGCAGCTACACAGGGACGCAGGGAGATACGCAGTATTTT.

The V call is TRBV7-2, the J call TRBJ2-1, with 11 nucleotides matching TRBD2. CDR3 length equals 18 residues. Germline-derived CDR1 and CDR2 are SGHTA and FQGNSA. With 6 bases clipped from V and 5 bases from J, the junction kept 15 bases outside the gene matches. CDR3 sequence reads: CASRGPTFSGGGNNEQFF. The DNA of the CDR3 is TGTGCCAGCAGGGGCCCTACTTTTAGCGGGGGGGGCAACAATGAGCAGTTCTTC. Looking up the rest from reference TRBV7-2 and TRBJ2-1 gives the full variable domain: GAGVSQSPSNKVTEKGKDVELRCDPISGHTALYWYRQSLGQGLEFLIYFQGNSAPDKSGLPSDRFSAERTGGSVSTLTIQRTQQEDSAVYLCASRGPTFSGGGNNEQFFGPGTRLTVL.